The 16 T cell receptor beta chains below all came from one sample that was sequenced in a study of blood T cell repertoires in COVID-19. The table came from immunoSEQ multiplex PCR; TCRdb's copy has only in-frame clones and leaves some out. In the table there are about 160,000 clones, approximately 81% of which are singletons. The specimen sequenced was peripheral blood. The source of these receptors is a middle-aged man with acute or convalescent COVID-19.

V is TRBV6-5 and J is TRBJ1-2; 9 positions match TRBD1. The CDR3 consists of 15 residues. Looked up from germline, CDR1 is MNHEY and CDR2 is SVGAGI. V trimming: 6 bases; J trimming: 8 bases; junction bases outside the gene matches: 13. CDR3 bases: TGTGCCAGCAGGCCATCCACAGGGGGCGTACGCGGCTACACCTTC. The encoded protein is CASRPSTGGVRGYTF.

As DNA, the CDR3 is TGTGCCAGCAGTTCCGGAGGGGCGAATGAAAAACTGTTTTTT. Translation: CASSSGGANEKLFF. This chain connects TRBV28 to TRBJ1-4, with a weak D call TRBD1 (5 bases). CDR3 size: 14 residues. Germline V gene sequence: CDR1 MDHEN, CDR2 SYDVKM. The V end was cut by 4 bases, the J end by 5 bases, with 11 bases between.

This clone has just a few counts. This rearrangement joins TRBV10-1 to TRBJ2-3, with 10 bases fitting TRBD1. V was clipped by 7 bases and J by 3 bases; unmatched bases: 19. Germline values: CDR1 WNHNN, CDR2 SYGVQD (reference sequence). The CDR3 is 19 amino acids. The CDR3 bases are TGCGCCAGCATTTTTATTCCCGGGACAGGGGAAGGAGGAACAGATACGCAGTATTTT. It codes for CASIFIPGTGEGGTDTQYF.

V usage is TRBV7-9 and J usage is TRBJ2-3; 14 positions agree with TRBD2. The CDR3 has 16 amino acids. Germline CDR1 and CDR2: SEHNR and FQNEAQ (reference sequence). The trim removed 5 bases at V and 3 bases at J, leaving 4 bases unmatched. CDR3 DNA: TGTGCCAGCAGCGTGACTAGCGGGGGGGGTACAGATACGCAGTATTTT. Its translation is CASSVTSGGGTDTQYF. Full variable domain (outside the CDR3, taken from reference TRBV7-9 and TRBJ2-3): DTGVSQNPRHKITKRGQNVTFRCDPISEHNRLYWYRQTLGQGPEFLTYFQNEAQLEKSRLLSDRFSAERPKGSFSTLEIQRTEQGDSAMYLCASSVTSGGGTDTQYFGPGTRLTVL.

V and J are TRBV5-1 and TRBJ1-3; TRBD1 might be the D (6 bases). Trimming took 0 bases from V and 4 from J, leaving 8 bases between them. The CDR3 sequence is 14 residues long. Germline loops: CDR1 SGHRS, CDR2 YFSETQ. CDR3 DNA sequence: TGCGCCAGCAGCTTGGACAGGGCCGGAAACACCATATATTTT. Its translation is CASSLDRAGNTIYF.

The J gene is TRBJ1-1, the V gene TRBV5-4; TRBD1 might be the D (5 bases). The CDR3 has 16 amino acids. CDR1 is SGHNT and CDR2 is YYREEE in the germline V gene (reference sequence). V lost 0 bases, J lost 5 bases, and 17 bases lay in between. This CDR3 is CASSLAPREKGTEAFF. The DNA of the CDR3 is TGTGCCAGCAGCTTGGCCCCCAGAGAAAAGGGGACTGAAGCTTTCTTT.

The chain recombines TRBV6-5 with TRBJ1-2, with TRBD1 matching over 8 bases. The germline CDR1 and CDR2 sequences are MNHEY and SVGAGI. The CDR3 sequence is 11 residues long. The junction had 5 bases not matched to a gene; V was cut back by 9 bases and J by 8 bases. The CDR3 sequence: CARRTGFGYTF. The CDR3 bases are TGTGCCAGACGGACAGGGTTCGGCTACACCTTC.

The V and J genes are TRBV5-1 and TRBJ1-4; D gene unclear. V was trimmed by 2 bases and J by 3 bases, leaving 14 bases between them. The length of the CDR3 is 16 residues. Germline-derived CDR1 and CDR2 are SGHRS and YFSETQ. Written as DNA, the CDR3 is TGCGCCAGCAGCTTTGGGCATGAGGGTCCTAATGAAAAACTGTTTTTT. It translates to CASSFGHEGPNEKLFF.

This clone was recorded a few times. The V and J genes are TRBV2 and TRBJ2-7; no reliable D call. Trimming removed 8 bases at V and 7 bases at J, with 18 bases between. Germline V gives CDR1 SNHLY, CDR2 FYNNEI. The CDR3 covers 13 residues. This chain's CDR3 is CASRWLPEDEQYF. Here the CDR3 DNA reads TGTGCCAGCCGATGGCTCCCCGAGGATGAGCAGTACTTC.

This chain links TRBV18 with TRBJ1-5; D remains ambiguous. The CDR3 is made up of 12 amino acids. The V gene lost 6 bases and the J gene lost 1 base, with 4 bases spanning the gap. The V gene's germline CDR1 is KGHSH and CDR2 LQKENI. The CDR3 DNA reads as TGTGCCAGCTCCCAGAGCAATCAGCCCCAGCATTTT. Amino acid sequence: CASSQSNQPQHF.

This clone was picked up a small number of times. This chain joins TRBV5-4 and TRBJ1-5; D might be TRBD1 (5 bases). In germline, CDR1 is SGHNT, CDR2 YYREEE (reference sequence). Trimming pared 4 bases from V and 6 bases from J, leaving 11 bases between. This CDR3 has 13 amino acids. This chain's CDR3 is CASSGGVGQPQHF. The CDR3 region has the DNA TGTGCCAGCAGCGGGGGGGTGGGTCAGCCCCAGCATTTT.

The CDR3 DNA is TGTGCCATCAGAAAGACAGGGGCCGAGCAGTACTTC. This encodes CAIRKTGAEQYF. The chain uses TRBV10-3 and TRBJ2-7; 8 bases line up with TRBD1. This CDR3 has 12 residues. After removal of 6 bases from V and 6 bases from J, the junction contained 4 bases not matched to a gene. Germline lookup yields CDR1 ENHRY and CDR2 SYGVKD.

The chain's CDR3 is CASSSGPSGDTQYF. CDR3 bases: TGTGCCAGCAGCTCCGGTCCCTCGGGAGATACGCAGTATTTT. J is TRBJ2-3 and V is TRBV7-8; D remains unclear. Trimming stripped 4 bases from V and 5 bases from J, with 13 bases between. Germline lookup yields CDR1 SGHVS and CDR2 FQNEAQ. CDR3 size: 14 residues.

V and J are TRBV15 and TRBJ1-2; 7 bases are shared with TRBD1. The V segment lost 0 bases and the J segment 2 bases; nucleotides outside the gene matches: 3. The CDR3 length is 15 residues. Germline V gene lookup returns CDR1 LNHNV and CDR2 YYDKDF (reference sequence). The CDR3 reads CATSRDSRGNYGYTF. The CDR3 region has the DNA TGTGCCACCAGCAGAGATAGCAGGGGGAACTATGGCTACACCTTC.

The V gene is TRBV30, the J gene TRBJ1-1; 8 nucleotides align to TRBD1. With 1 base clipped from V and 4 bases from J, the junction kept 2 bases outside the gene matches. CDR1 GTSNPN and CDR2 SVGIG come from the germline V gene (reference sequence). The CDR3 totals 13 residues. The CDR3 DNA is TGTGCCTGGAGTGGTACAGGGGGCACTGAAGCTTTCTTT. Its protein is CAWSGTGGTEAFF.

This clone came up once. V usage is TRBV14 and J usage is TRBJ1-1; TRBD1 might be the D (5 bases). V was pared by 2 bases and J by 1 base, with 11 bases between. CDR3 length: 15 amino acids. Germline V CDR1 and CDR2: SGHDN, FVKESK. DNA for the CDR3: TGTGCCAGCAGCCAACGTCCCGGGGGGAACACTGAAGCTTTCTTT. The encoded protein is CASSQRPGGNTEAFF.